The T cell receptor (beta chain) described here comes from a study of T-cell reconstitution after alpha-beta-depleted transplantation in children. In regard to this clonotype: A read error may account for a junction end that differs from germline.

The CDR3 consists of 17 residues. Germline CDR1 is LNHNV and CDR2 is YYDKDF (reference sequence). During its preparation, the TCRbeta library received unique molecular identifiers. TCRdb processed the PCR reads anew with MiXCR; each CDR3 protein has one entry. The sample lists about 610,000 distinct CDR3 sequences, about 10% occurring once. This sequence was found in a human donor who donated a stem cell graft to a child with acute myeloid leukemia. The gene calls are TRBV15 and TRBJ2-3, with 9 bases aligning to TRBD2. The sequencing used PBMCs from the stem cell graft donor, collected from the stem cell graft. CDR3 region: CATSTRRLAGSDGTQYF. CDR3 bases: TGTGCCACCAGCACGAGGCGGCTAGCGGGAAGTGACGGTACGCAGTATTTC.